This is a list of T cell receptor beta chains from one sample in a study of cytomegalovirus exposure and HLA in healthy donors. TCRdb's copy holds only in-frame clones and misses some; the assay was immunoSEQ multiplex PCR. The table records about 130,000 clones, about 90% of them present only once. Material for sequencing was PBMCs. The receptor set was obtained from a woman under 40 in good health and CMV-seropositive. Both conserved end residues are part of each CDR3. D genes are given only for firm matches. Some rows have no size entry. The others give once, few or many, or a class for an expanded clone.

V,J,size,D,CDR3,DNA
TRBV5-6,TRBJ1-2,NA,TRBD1,CASSLSFPGTVYGYTF,TGTGCCAGCAGCTTGAGCTTCCCAGGGACAGTCTATGGCTACACCTTC
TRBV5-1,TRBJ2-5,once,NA,CASSPGETQYF,TGCGCCAGCAGCCCCGGAGAGACCCAGTACTTC
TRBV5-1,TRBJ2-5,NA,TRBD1,CASSAGTGETQYF,TGCGCCAGCAGCGCTGGGACAGGGGAGACCCAGTACTTC
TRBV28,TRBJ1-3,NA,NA,CASSFEGENTIYF,TGTGCCAGCAGTTTCGAAGGGGAAAACACCATATATTTT
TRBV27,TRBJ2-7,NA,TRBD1,CASSLQGAADYEQYF,TGTGCCAGCAGTTTACAGGGGGCCGCGGACTACGAGCAGTACTTC
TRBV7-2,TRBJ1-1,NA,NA,CASSLAGIRDTEAFF,TGTGCCAGCAGCTTAGCCGGAATACGGGACACTGAAGCTTTCTTT
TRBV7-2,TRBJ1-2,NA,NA,CASSLRGASANYGYTF,TGTGCCAGCAGCCTGCGGGGGGCTTCAGCTAACTATGGCTACACCTTC
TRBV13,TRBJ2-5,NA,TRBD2,CASSFGTTQAETQYF,TGTGCCAGCAGCTTCGGGACTACCCAGGCGGAGACCCAGTACTTC
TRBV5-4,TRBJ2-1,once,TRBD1,CASSVGTAHEQFF,TGTGCCAGCAGCGTCGGGACAGCCCATGAGCAGTTCTTC
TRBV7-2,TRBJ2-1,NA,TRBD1,CASIRDRDYNEQFF,TGTGCCAGCATCCGGGACAGGGACTACAATGAGCAGTTCTTC
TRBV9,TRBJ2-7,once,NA,CASSLSGIGEQYF,TGTGCCAGCAGCCTATCAGGGATAGGGGAGCAGTACTTC